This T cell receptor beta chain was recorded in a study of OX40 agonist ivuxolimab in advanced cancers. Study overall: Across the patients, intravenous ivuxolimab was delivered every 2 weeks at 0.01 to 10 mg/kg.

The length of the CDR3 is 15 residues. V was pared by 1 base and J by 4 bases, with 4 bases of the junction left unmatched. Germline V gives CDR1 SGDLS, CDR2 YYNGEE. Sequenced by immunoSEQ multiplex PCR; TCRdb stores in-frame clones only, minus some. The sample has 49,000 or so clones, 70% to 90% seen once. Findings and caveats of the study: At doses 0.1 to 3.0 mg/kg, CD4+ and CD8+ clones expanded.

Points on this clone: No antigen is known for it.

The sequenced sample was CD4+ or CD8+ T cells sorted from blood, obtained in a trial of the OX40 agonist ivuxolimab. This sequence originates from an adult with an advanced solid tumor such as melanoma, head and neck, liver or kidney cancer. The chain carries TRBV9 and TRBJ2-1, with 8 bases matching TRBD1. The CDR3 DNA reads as TGTGCCAGCAGCGTACCCAGGGGGCCTTACAATGAGCAGTTCTTC. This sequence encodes CASSVPRGPYNEQFF.